This T cell receptor (beta chain) was profiled in a study of identical twins. Each CDR3 protein gets one entry after TCRdb re-called the 5' RACE reads with MiXCR. The sample has 200,000 to 250,000 distinct CDR3 sequences; about 12% are singletons. This clonotype has at least ten counts. V shed 0 bases and J shed 10 bases, with 14 bases lying between them. Germline CDR1 reads SGHRS; CDR2 reads YFSETQ. This CDR3 spans 14 amino acids. This sample also appeared in a second study, on yellow fever vaccine responses in identical twins.

The sequenced material came from memory (CD45RO+) T cells sorted from blood. J is TRBJ2-1 and V is TRBV5-1; tentatively, D is TRBD2 (5 bases). The clonotype originates from a woman between 18 and 29 years old in good health. The CDR3 sequence: CASSLGLAKPEQFF. As DNA, the CDR3 is TGCGCCAGCAGCTTGGGGCTAGCAAAGCCAGAGCAGTTCTTC.